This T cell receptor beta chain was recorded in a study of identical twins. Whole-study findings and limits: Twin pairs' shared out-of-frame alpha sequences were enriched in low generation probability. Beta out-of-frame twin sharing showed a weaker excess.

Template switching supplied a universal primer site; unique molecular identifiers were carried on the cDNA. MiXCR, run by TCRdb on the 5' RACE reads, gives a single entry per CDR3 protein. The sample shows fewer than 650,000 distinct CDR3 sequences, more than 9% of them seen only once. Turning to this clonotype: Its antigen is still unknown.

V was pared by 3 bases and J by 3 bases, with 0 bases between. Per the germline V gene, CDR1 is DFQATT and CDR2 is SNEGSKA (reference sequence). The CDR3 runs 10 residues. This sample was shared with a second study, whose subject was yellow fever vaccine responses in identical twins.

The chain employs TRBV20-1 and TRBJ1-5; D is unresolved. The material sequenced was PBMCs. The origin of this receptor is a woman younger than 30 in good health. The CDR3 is CSASNQPQHF. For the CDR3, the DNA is TGCAGTGCTAGCAATCAGCCCCAGCATTTT.